This T cell receptor beta chain was sequenced during a study of T cell changes during pregnancy in multiple sclerosis. There are a few counts of this clone. Assay used: immunoSEQ multiplex PCR; TCRdb lists only in-frame clones, some missing. The table shows about 70,000 clones, with about 92% occurring only once. Germline CDR1 and CDR2: LNHDA and SQIVND (reference sequence). The CDR3 runs 14 residues. Trimming took 7 bases from V and 7 from J; bases not matched to a gene: 12. The source of this sequence is a female donor in good health, enrolled as a control in a pregnancy study. Material: peripheral blood, obtained in the second trimester of pregnancy. The chain recombines TRBV19 with TRBJ1-1, with 7 bases identical to TRBD1. In DNA form, the CDR3 reads TGTGCCAGTACTGTCGGGAGGGGGCGAGGTGAAGCTTTCTTT. Residues: CASTVGRGRGEAFF.